One and the same sample provided the 29 T cell receptor beta chains below, sequenced in a study of spatial heterogeneity in lung cancer. Each CDR3 protein is one row after TCRdb ran MiXCR on the 5' RACE reads. Seen here are more than 15,000 distinct CDR3 sequences, more than 8.5% observed once, and the top ten hold 36%. Time point given: blood at routine non-recurrence follow-up after resection. The source material was PBMCs, sampled at follow-up. These receptors were obtained from a female donor with early-stage non-small cell lung cancer.

This clonotype was observed a handful of times. The CDR3 spells CASSFSGGETQYF. The CDR3 region has the DNA TGTGCCAGCAGCTTTTCCGGGGGAGAGACCCAGTACTTC. V is TRBV7-2 and J is TRBJ2-5; maybe TRBD2 (6 bases). The CDR3 spans 13 residues. Deletions cut 3 bases from V and 4 bases from J, with 9 bases between. Germline CDR1 reads SGHTA; CDR2 reads FQGNSA.

This clonotype is deemed large. The V gene is TRBV3-1, the J gene TRBJ2-7; TRBD2 is a possible D gene (6 bases). The V end was cut by 3 bases, the J end by 6 bases, with 6 bases between. The CDR3 runs 11 residues. Germline assignment: CDR1 LGHDT and CDR2 YNNKEL (reference sequence). CDR3 amino acids: CASSQGLEQYF. The DNA for the CDR3 is TGTGCCAGCAGCCAGGGACTCGAGCAGTACTTC.

This clonotype was seen ten or more times. V gene TRBV6-6 combines with J gene TRBJ2-1; D gene ambiguous. The CDR3 totals 14 residues. Germline-derived CDR1 and CDR2 are MNHNY and SVGAGI (reference sequence). With 6 bases removed from V and 6 bases from J, the gap between germline ends came to 15 bases. As DNA, the CDR3 is TGTGCCAGCAGACCCAGGTCCAGGTCCAATGAGCAGTTCTTC. As protein: CASRPRSRSNEQFF.

This chain uses TRBV4-2 with TRBJ1-3; TRBD1 is a possible D gene (5 bases). The CDR3 covers 16 residues. Trimming cost V 4 bases and J 10 bases, with 23 bases left between them. Germline CDR1 reads LGHNA; CDR2 reads YNFKEQ. CDR3 coding DNA: TGTGCCAGCAGCCCCCGAATGGGGGACCCCGTTGGAACCATATATTTT. Amino acids: CASSPRMGDPVGTIYF.

This chain joins TRBV24-1 and TRBJ2-4; D unclear. CDR1 KGHDR and CDR2 SFDVKD come from the germline V gene. Trimming stripped 2 bases from V and 0 bases from J, with 4 bases between. The CDR3 has 14 residues. CDR3 region: CATSDSIAKNIQYF. CDR3 sequence (DNA): TGTGCCACCAGTGATTCCATAGCCAAAAACATTCAGTACTTC.

The table lists this clonotype with many counts. The rearrangement links TRBV7-9 to TRBJ2-4, with 7 bases fitting TRBD2. Germline CDR1 and CDR2: SEHNR and FQNEAQ (reference sequence). CDR3 length equals 15 residues. J lost 0 bases, V lost 3 bases, and 2 bases had no gene match. The CDR3 reads CASSLGGAAKNIQYF. CDR3 DNA: TGTGCCAGCAGCTTGGGAGGGGCAGCCAAAAACATTCAGTACTTC.

In its sample, this clonotype is medium-sized. J is TRBJ1-2 and V is TRBV7-9; 8 bases map to TRBD1. Germline CDR1 is SEHNR and CDR2 is FQNEAQ (reference sequence). The CDR3 is 15 residues long. V gave up 5 bases and J gave up 6 bases; unmatched junction bases: 11. As DNA, the CDR3 is TGTGCCAGCAGCCCCCCTTGGGCAGGGGGCGATGGCTACACCTTC. Its translation: CASSPPWAGGDGYTF. Filled out from reference TRBV7-9 and TRBJ1-2, the complete variable domain reads DTGVSQNPRHKITKRGQNVTFRCDPISEHNRLYWYRQTLGQGPEFLTYFQNEAQLEKSRLLSDRFSAERPKGSFSTLEIQRTEQGDSAMYLCASSPPWAGGDGYTFGSGTRLTVV.

This clonotype was recorded many times. V and J are TRBV19 and TRBJ2-2; 7 positions match TRBD1. The CDR3 loop spans 16 amino acids. Germline-derived CDR1 and CDR2 are LNHDA and SQIVND (reference sequence). With V trimmed by 6 bases and J by 1 base, 8 bases remained unmatched. The CDR3 spells CASSSAGTVNTGELFF. The CDR3 nucleotides read TGTGCCAGTAGCTCAGCCGGGACAGTGAACACCGGGGAGCTGTTTTTT.

This clonotype is medium-sized by share. The chain uses TRBV4-1 and TRBJ2-3, with 9 bases identical to TRBD2. This CDR3 is 18 amino acids long. Trimming removed 0 bases from V and 1 base from J; junction bases left unmatched: 8. Germline CDR1 and CDR2: MGHRA and YSYEKL. The CDR3 sequence: CASSQDTHLAGRTDTQYF. Written as DNA, the CDR3 is TGCGCCAGCAGCCAAGATACTCACCTAGCGGGGCGCACAGATACGCAGTATTTT.

This clonotype came up many times. The chain combines TRBV29-1 with TRBJ1-1, with a possible D match to TRBD1 (6 bases). Trimming left V 6 bases short and J 0 bases short, with 11 bases between. The CDR3 is 13 amino acids. Germline loops: CDR1 SQVTM, CDR2 ANQGSEA. In DNA, the CDR3 is TGCAGCGTGGATGGGGGGCTGAACACTGAAGCTTTCTTT. This gives the protein CSVDGGLNTEAFF.

This clonotype was counted many times. The V and J genes are TRBV7-2 and TRBJ2-7; D remains ambiguous. Germline V lookup: CDR1 SGHTA, CDR2 FQGNSA. There are 14 residues in the CDR3. The ends were cut back, 0 bases at V and 2 bases at J, with 8 bases in the middle. The CDR3 DNA reads as TGTGCCAGCAGCTTAGCGCTAGGCGCCTACGAGCAGTACTTC. Amino acid sequence: CASSLALGAYEQYF.

The chain joins TRBV29-1 to TRBJ2-1, with TRBD2 matching over 8 bases. CDR3 length: 14 residues. Per germline, CDR1 SQVTM and CDR2 ANQGSEA. The junction had 6 bases not matched to a gene; V was cut back by 7 bases and J by 1 base. The CDR3 sequence is CSAHSGTSYNEQFF. The CDR3 bases are TGCAGCGCGCATAGCGGGACTTCCTACAATGAGCAGTTCTTC.

This clonotype was observed many times. V is TRBV6-5 and J is TRBJ2-3, with 11 bases lining up with TRBD1. Trimming cost V 6 bases and J 4 bases; bases outside gene matches: 9. Germline CDR1 is MNHEY and CDR2 is SVGAGI. The CDR3 covers 16 residues. The CDR3 sequence: CASRYRDRGSADTQYF. CDR3 in DNA: TGTGCCAGCAGATACCGGGACAGGGGGTCAGCAGATACGCAGTATTTT.

This clonotype was counted ten times or more. The chain carries TRBV29-1 and TRBJ1-2, with 8 bases lining up with TRBD1. The CDR3 loop spans 10 amino acids. V was clipped by 1 base and J by 14 bases; unmatched bases: 3. Germline assignment: CDR1 SQVTM and CDR2 ANQGSEA. The CDR3 DNA reads TGCAGCGTTGAAGGGACAGGGCTAACCTTC. This encodes CSVEGTGLTF. Full variable domain (remainder filled in from reference TRBV29-1 and TRBJ1-2): SAVISQKPSRDICQRGTSLTIQCQVDSQVTMMFWYRQQPGQSLTLIATANQGSEATYESGFVIDKFPISRPNLTFSTLTVSNMSPEDSSIYLCSVEGTGLTFGSGTRLTVV.

The sample holds many counts of this clonotype. The chain links TRBV5-1 to TRBJ2-1; possibly TRBD2 for D (5 bases). CDR3 length: 14 amino acids. The germline CDR1 and CDR2 sequences are SGHRS and YFSETQ. The V gene lost 1 base and the J gene lost 2 bases, with 7 bases spanning the gap. In DNA, the CDR3 is TGCGCCAGCAGCTTGCAGGAGGCCTACAATGAGCAGTTCTTC. Translation gives CASSLQEAYNEQFF.

This clonotype was picked up a small number of times. The V and J genes are TRBV12-3 or TRBV12-4 and TRBJ2-7, with TRBD1 identical over 7 bases. This CDR3 has 14 residues. Trimming removed 3 bases from V and 2 bases from J; junction bases left unmatched: 4. The chain's CDR3 is CASSLAQGAYEQYF. The CDR3 DNA is TGTGCCAGCAGTTTGGCGCAGGGGGCCTACGAGCAGTACTTC.

This clonotype showed up many times. The V and J genes are TRBV7-9 and TRBJ1-6, with TRBD1 identical over 7 bases. CDR1 is SEHNR and CDR2 is FQNEAQ in the germline V gene (reference sequence). CDR3 length equals 15 residues. The trim removed 5 bases at V and 9 bases at J, leaving 10 bases unmatched. CDR3 amino acids: CASSTLTGKTSPLHF. The CDR3, as DNA: TGTGCCAGCAGCACCTTGACAGGGAAAACTTCACCCCTCCACTTT. Full variable domain (outside the CDR3, taken from reference TRBV7-9 and TRBJ1-6): DTGVSQNPRHKITKRGQNVTFRCDPISEHNRLYWYRQTLGQGPEFLTYFQNEAQLEKSRLLSDRFSAERPKGSFSTLEIQRTEQGDSAMYLCASSTLTGKTSPLHFGNGTRLTVT.

For this clonotype: A much larger clone differs by one base, so this may be a read error. The V and J genes are TRBV18 and TRBJ1-2; weak D call: TRBD1 (6 bases). Trimming removed 4 bases at V and 4 bases at J, with 13 bases between. This CDR3 contains 14 residues. Looked up from germline, CDR1 is KGHSH and CDR2 is LQKENI. DNA for the CDR3: TGTGCCAGCTCACTATCAGGGGTCGCCTATGGCTACACCTTC. Translation: CASSLSGVAYGYTF.

This clonotype was observed at least ten times. The CDR3 nucleotides read TGCGCCAGCAGCCAAGGATTGTCGGCCGTCTCCTACGAGCAGTACTTC. This translates into CASSQGLSAVSYEQYF. The genes are TRBV4-3 and TRBJ2-7; no firm D call. The CDR3 spans 16 residues. Germline V gene data show CDR1 as LGHNA and CDR2 as YSLEER. Between the trimmed V and J ends, which lost 1 base and 0 bases, there was a span of 13 bases.

This clonotype has a count of ten or more. The chain recombines TRBV9 with TRBJ2-3, with D perhaps TRBD1 or TRBD2 (5 bases each). V was cut by 3 bases and J by 2 bases, with 13 bases left in between. The V gene's germline CDR1 is SGDLS and CDR2 YYNGEE. This CDR3 region has 15 residues. CDR3: CASSDPRDLTDTQYF. CDR3 nucleotides: TGTGCCAGCAGCGACCCCCGGGACCTCACAGATACGCAGTATTTT.

This clonotype was observed at least ten times. This chain joins TRBV2 and TRBJ2-7, with 15 bases matching TRBD2. The length of the CDR3 is 14 residues. CDR1 is SNHLY, CDR2 FYNNEI, per germline. The ends lost 6 bases at V and 10 bases at J; junction bases unmatched: 7. As DNA, the CDR3 is TGTGCCAGCAGCCTAGGGACTAGCGGGGGGCGACAGTACTTC. Translating gives CASSLGTSGGRQYF.

This clonotype counts as medium-sized (0.01 to 0.1%). V usage is TRBV2 and J usage is TRBJ2-3, with D perhaps TRBD2 (5 bases). Trimming pared 7 bases from V and 2 bases from J, leaving 10 bases between. The CDR3 spans 13 residues. From germline, CDR1 is SNHLY and CDR2 FYNNEI. CDR3 amino acids: CASTKDYTDTQYF. DNA for the CDR3: TGTGCCAGCACCAAAGACTACACAGATACGCAGTATTTT.

The sample holds many counts of this clonotype. V usage is TRBV13 and J usage is TRBJ1-2; possibly TRBD1 for D (6 bases). The CDR3 runs to 16 residues. Germline V gene data show CDR1 as PRHDT and CDR2 as FYEKMQ (reference sequence). The germline V and J ends were trimmed by 1 base and 0 bases, with 12 bases remaining between them. CDR3 loop: CASSLAAGESNYGYTF. CDR3 DNA: TGTGCCAGCAGCTTAGCCGCAGGGGAATCTAACTATGGCTACACCTTC.

This clonotype was seen ten or more times. The rearrangement links TRBV28 to TRBJ1-1, with a possible D match to TRBD1 (5 bases). Germline CDR1 MDHEN, CDR2 SYDVKM. This CDR3 has 14 amino acids. Trimming cost V 7 bases and J 4 bases, with 16 bases left between them. The DNA of the CDR3 is TGTGCCAGCAAGGAAGGAGGGGTCGGCACTGAAGCTTTCTTT. This codes for CASKEGGVGTEAFF.

This clonotype was seen at least ten times. The V gene is TRBV5-1, the J gene TRBJ2-7, with a weak D call TRBD2 (7 bases). Trimming took off 3 bases at V and 0 bases at J, with 10 bases between the two ends. The CDR3 covers 14 residues. Germline CDR1 reads SGHRS; CDR2 reads YFSETQ. The CDR3 coding sequence is TGCGCCAGCAGCTGGGGGGGCACCTCCTACGAGCAGTACTTC. Its translation: CASSWGGTSYEQYF.

This clonotype showed up many times. V usage is TRBV6-2 or TRBV6-3 and J usage is TRBJ2-6; D perhaps matches TRBD1 (6 bases). This CDR3 has 14 amino acids. Trimming took 4 bases from V and 13 from J, leaving 17 bases between them. Germline CDR1 is MNHEY and CDR2 is SVGEGT. The CDR3 DNA sequence: TGTGCCAGCAGTTCCCGCTCAGGGGTGCAGGTCCTGACTTTC. It specifies CASSSRSGVQVLTF.

The rearrangement uses TRBV15 and TRBJ2-7; TRBD2 agrees at 8 bases. Per germline, CDR1 LNHNV and CDR2 YYDKDF (reference sequence). The CDR3 covers 15 residues. J lost 1 base, V lost 5 bases, and 7 bases had no gene match. CDR3 residues: CATSVRTSRSYEQYF. DNA for the CDR3: TGTGCCACCAGCGTACGGACTAGCAGATCCTACGAGCAGTACTTC. The full variable domain, completed using reference TRBV15 and TRBJ2-7, is DAMVIQNPRYQVTQFGKPVTLSCSQTLNHNVMYWYQQKSSQAPKLLFHYYDKDFNNEADTPDNFQSRRPNTSFCFLDIRSPGLGDTAMYLCATSVRTSRSYEQYFGPGTRLTVT.

This clonotype was detected ten times or more. Compared with germline, one end of the junction differs, possibly owing to a read error. The gene calls are TRBV7-7 and TRBJ2-2; D possibly matches TRBD1 or TRBD2 (6 bases each). Per germline, CDR1 SSHAT and CDR2 FNYEAQ (reference sequence). This CDR3 contains 16 residues. The CDR3 nucleotides read TGTGCTAGCAGCTTACTACCCCGGGGGCGCGCCGGGGAGCTGTTTTTT. Translated, it gives CASSLLPRGRAGELFF.

The sample holds many counts of this clonotype. This chain connects TRBV2 to TRBJ2-2; 10 bases are shared with TRBD2. Germline V lookup: CDR1 SNHLY, CDR2 FYNNEI. The V segment lost 6 bases and the J segment 6 bases; nucleotides outside the gene matches: 13. The CDR3 spans 17 residues. This CDR3 reads CASRRRAGGQVPGELFF. Here the CDR3 DNA reads TGTGCCAGCAGAAGAAGAGCGGGAGGGCAGGTCCCCGGGGAGCTGTTTTTT.